This T cell receptor beta chain was profiled in a study of blood T cell repertoires in COVID-19. Study-level information: Acute and convalescent COVID-19 samples came from the United States, Italy and Spain. T cells, B-cell-depleted T cells, or PBMCs provided the cDNA or gDNA that served as material.

V lost 1 base to trimming and J lost 0 bases, with 12 bases between them. Germline V gene lookup returns CDR1 LGHNA and CDR2 YNFKEQ. This CDR3 is built from 16 residues. Original processing notes: Amplification of reference gene primers provided the estimated nucleated cell counts. The data were produced by immunoSEQ multiplex PCR, yet TCRdb's version contains in-frame clones alone and is incomplete. That table gives V, J and clone size, and the DNA gave D and trimming. The data show about 300,000 clones, 70% to 90% seen once. Participants, about 18 to 90 years old, spanned about two dozen US areas. The sequenced sample was PBMCs or T cells enriched from blood (not recorded which). This sequence joins TRBV4-2 and TRBJ1-1, with D maybe TRBD1 (5 bases). This TCR came from a young man who had recovered from COVID-19. CDR3 nucleotide sequence: TGTGCCAGCAGCCAAGGGCAGGGCATAGTGAACACTGAAGCTTTCTTT. Protein product: CASSQGQGIVNTEAFF.